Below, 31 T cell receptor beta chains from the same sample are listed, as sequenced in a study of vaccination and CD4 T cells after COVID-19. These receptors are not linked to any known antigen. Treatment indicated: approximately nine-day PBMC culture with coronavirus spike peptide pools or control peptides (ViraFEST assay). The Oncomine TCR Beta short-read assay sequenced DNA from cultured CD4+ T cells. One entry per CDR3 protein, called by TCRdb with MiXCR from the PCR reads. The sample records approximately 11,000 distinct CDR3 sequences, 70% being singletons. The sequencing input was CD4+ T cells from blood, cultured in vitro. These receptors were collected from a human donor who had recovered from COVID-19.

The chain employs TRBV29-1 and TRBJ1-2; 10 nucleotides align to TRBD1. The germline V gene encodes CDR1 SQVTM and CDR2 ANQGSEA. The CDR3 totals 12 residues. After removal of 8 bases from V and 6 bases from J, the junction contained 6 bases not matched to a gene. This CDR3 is CSTDRGLDGYTF. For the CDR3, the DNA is TGCAGCACCGACAGGGGGCTGGATGGCTACACCTTC.

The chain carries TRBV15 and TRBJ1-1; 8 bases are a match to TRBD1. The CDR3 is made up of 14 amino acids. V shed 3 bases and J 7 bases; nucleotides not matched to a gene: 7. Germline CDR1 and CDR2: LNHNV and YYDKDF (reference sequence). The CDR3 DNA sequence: TGTGCCACCAGCAGTCCCAGGGGGCGTAATGAAGCTTTCTTT. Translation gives CATSSPRGRNEAFF.

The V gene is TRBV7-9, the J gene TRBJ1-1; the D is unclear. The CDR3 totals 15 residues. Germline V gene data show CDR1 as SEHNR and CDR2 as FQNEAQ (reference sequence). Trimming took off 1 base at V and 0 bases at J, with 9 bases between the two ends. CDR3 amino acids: CASSLVGRLNTEAFF. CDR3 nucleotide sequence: TGTGCCAGCAGCTTAGTGGGCAGGTTGAACACTGAAGCTTTCTTT.

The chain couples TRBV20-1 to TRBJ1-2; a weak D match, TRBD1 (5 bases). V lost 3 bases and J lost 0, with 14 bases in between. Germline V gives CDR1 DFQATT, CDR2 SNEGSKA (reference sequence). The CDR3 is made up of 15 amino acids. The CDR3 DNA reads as TGCAGTGCTAGCGGGACCCCACCTACTAACTATGGCTACACCTTC. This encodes CSASGTPPTNYGYTF.

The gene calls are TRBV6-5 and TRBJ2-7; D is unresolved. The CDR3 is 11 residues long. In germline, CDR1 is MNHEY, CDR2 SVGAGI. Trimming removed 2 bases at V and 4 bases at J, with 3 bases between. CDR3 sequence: CASSYEYEQYF. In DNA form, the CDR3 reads TGTGCCAGCAGTTACGAGTACGAGCAGTACTTC.

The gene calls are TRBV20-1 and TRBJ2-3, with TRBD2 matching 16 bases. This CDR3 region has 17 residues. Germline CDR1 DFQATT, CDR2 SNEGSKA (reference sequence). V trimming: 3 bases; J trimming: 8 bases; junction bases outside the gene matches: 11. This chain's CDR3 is CSASPGLAGGATGTQYF. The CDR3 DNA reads TGCAGTGCTAGTCCGGGACTAGCGGGAGGGGCCACCGGTACGCAGTATTTT.

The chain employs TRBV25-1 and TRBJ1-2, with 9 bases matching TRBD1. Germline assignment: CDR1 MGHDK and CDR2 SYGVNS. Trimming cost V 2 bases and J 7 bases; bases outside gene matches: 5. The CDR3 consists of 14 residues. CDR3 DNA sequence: TGTGCCAGCAGTGAACAGGGACAGGGAGGTGGCTACACCTTC. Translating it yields CASSEQGQGGGYTF.

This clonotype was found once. The CDR3 protein is CASSLRWGSQETQYF. The CDR3 DNA follows: TGTGCCAGCAGCTTACGGTGGGGGTCCCAAGAGACCCAGTACTTC. The chain uses TRBV7-2 and TRBJ2-5, with D possibly being TRBD1 or TRBD2 (5 bases each). V lost 2 bases to trimming and J lost 1 base, with 11 bases between them. The germline V gene encodes CDR1 SGHTA and CDR2 FQGNSA. The CDR3 consists of 15 residues.

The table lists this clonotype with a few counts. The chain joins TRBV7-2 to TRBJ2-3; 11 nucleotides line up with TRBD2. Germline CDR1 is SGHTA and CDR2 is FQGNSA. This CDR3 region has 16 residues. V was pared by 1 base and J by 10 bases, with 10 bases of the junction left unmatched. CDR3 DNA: TGTGCCAGCAGCTTAGAACTAGCGGGAGAGGCAAGGGCGCAGTATTTT. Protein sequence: CASSLELAGEARAQYF.

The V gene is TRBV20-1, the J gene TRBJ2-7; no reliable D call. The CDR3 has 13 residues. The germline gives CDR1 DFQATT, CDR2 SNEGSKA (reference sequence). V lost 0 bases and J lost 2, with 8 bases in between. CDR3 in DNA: TGCAGTGCTAGAGATCCGGTGGCCTACGAGCAGTACTTC. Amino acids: CSARDPVAYEQYF.

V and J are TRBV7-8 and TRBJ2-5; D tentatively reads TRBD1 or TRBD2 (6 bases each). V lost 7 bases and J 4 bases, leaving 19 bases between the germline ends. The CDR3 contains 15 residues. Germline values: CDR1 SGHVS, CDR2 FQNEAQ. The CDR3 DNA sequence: TGTGCCAGCACCACGGGGGCGGTGGCTCGAGAGACCCAGTACTTC. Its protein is CASTTGAVARETQYF.

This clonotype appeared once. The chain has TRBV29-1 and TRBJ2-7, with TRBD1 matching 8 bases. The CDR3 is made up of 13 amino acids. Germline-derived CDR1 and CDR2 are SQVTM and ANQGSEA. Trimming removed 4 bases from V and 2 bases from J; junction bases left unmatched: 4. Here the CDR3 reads CSVAGTGAYEQYF. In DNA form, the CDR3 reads TGCAGCGTTGCCGGGACAGGAGCCTACGAGCAGTACTTC.

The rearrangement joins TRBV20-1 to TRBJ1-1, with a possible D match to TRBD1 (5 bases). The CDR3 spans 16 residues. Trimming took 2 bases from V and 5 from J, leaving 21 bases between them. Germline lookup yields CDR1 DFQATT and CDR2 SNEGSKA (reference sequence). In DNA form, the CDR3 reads TGCAGTGCTAGACGCTTATCCGGGACCCCGGGGACTGAAGCTTTCTTT. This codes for CSARRLSGTPGTEAFF.

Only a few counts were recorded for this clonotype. CDR3 sequence (DNA): TGTGCCAGCAGCTTGCAGGGTGATACGCAGTATTTT. Protein product: CASSLQGDTQYF. The V and J genes are TRBV5-6 and TRBJ2-3; D possibly corresponds to TRBD1 (5 bases). From germline, CDR1 is SGHDT and CDR2 YYEEEE. Trimming stripped 1 base from V and 6 bases from J, with 6 bases between. CDR3 length equals 12 residues.

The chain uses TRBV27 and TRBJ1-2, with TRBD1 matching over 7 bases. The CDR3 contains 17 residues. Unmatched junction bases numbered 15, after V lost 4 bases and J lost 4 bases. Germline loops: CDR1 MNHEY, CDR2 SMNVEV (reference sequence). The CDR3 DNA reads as TGTGCCAGCAGTTCGGACAGGACCTCTACTCGAGTCTATGGCTACACCTTC. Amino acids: CASSSDRTSTRVYGYTF.

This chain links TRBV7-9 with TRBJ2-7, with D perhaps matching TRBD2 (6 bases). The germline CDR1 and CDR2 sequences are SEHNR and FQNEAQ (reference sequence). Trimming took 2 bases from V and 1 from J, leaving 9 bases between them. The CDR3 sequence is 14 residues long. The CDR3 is CASSLSGDSYEQYF. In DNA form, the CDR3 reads TGTGCCAGCAGCTTATCGGGAGATTCCTACGAGCAGTACTTC.

CDR3 amino acids: CSVDNPTDTQYF. The CDR3 region has the DNA TGCAGCGTTGATAACCCGACAGATACGCAGTATTTT. This rearrangement joins TRBV29-1 to TRBJ2-3, with no clear D. This CDR3 region has 12 residues. CDR1 is SQVTM, CDR2 ANQGSEA, per germline. The V end was cut by 3 bases, the J end by 3 bases, with 7 bases between.

Here the CDR3 DNA reads TGTGCCAGCAGAGAGGGACGGGTCGCGAGGGAGCTGTTTTTT. It translates to CASREGRVARELFF. This sequence joins TRBV27 and TRBJ2-2, with D perhaps assigned TRBD1 or TRBD2 (5 bases each). The CDR3 consists of 14 residues. Germline V CDR1 and CDR2: MNHEY, SMNVEV (reference sequence). Trimming stripped 6 bases from V and 9 bases from J, with 17 bases between.

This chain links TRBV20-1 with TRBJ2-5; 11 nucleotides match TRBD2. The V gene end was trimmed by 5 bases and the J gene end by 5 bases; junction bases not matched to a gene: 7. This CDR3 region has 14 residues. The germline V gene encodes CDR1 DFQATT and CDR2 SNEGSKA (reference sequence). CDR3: CSAVAGGPGETQYF. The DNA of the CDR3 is TGCAGTGCTGTAGCGGGAGGGCCGGGGGAGACCCAGTACTTC.

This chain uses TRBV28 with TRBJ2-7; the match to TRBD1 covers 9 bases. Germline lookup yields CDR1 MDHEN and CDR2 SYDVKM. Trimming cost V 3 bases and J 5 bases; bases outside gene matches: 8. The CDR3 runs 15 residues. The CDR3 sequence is CASSLLGTGRHEQYF. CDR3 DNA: TGTGCCAGCAGTTTGTTAGGGACAGGGAGACACGAGCAGTACTTC. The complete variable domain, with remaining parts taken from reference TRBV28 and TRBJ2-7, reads DVKVTQSSRYLVKRTGEKVFLECVQDMDHENMFWYRQDPGLGLRLIYFSYDVKMKEKGDIPEGYSVSREKKERFSLILESASTNQTSMYLCASSLLGTGRHEQYFGPGTRLTVT.

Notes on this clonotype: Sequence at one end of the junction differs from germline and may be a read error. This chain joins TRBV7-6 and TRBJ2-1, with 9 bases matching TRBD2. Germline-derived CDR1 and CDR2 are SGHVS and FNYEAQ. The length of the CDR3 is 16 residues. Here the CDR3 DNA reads TGTGCTAGCAGCTTAGCGGGGGTAGCGGGAAAAAATGAGCAGTTCTTC. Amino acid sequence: CASSLAGVAGKNEQFF.

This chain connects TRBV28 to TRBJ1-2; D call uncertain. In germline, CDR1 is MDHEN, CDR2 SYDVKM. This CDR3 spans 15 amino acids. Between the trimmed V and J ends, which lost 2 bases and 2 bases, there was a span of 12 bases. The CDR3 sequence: CASSLAGGTNYGYTF. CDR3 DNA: TGTGCCAGCAGTTTAGCCGGAGGCACAAACTATGGCTACACCTTC.

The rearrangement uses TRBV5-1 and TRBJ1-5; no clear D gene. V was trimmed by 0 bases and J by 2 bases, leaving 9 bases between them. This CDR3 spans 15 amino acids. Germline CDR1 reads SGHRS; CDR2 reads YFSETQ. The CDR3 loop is CASSLGPLGNQPQHF. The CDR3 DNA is TGCGCCAGCAGCTTGGGCCCCCTTGGCAATCAGCCCCAGCATTTT.

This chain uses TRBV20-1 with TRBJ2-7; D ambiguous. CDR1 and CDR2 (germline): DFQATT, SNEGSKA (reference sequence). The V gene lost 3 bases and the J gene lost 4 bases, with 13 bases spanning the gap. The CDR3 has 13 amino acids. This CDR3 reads CSARWAGLYEQYF. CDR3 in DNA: TGCAGTGCTAGGTGGGCAGGATTATACGAGCAGTACTTC.

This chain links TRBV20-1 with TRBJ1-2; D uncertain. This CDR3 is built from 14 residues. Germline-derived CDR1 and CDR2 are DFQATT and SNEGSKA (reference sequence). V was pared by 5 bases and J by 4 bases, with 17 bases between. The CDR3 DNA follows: TGCAGTGCTGTCCGAAAAGGGCCGACCTATGGCTACACCTTC. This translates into CSAVRKGPTYGYTF.

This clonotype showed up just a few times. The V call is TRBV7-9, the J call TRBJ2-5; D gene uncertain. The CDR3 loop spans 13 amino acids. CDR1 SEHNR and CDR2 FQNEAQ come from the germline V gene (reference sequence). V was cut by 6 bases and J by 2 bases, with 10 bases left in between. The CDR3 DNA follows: TGTGCCAGCAGTGTAGGGCTACAAGAGACCCAGTACTTC. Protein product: CASSVGLQETQYF.

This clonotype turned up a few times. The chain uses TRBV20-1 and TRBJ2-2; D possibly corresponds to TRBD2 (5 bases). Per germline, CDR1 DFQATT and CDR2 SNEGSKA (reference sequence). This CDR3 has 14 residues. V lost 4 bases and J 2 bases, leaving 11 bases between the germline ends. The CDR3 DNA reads TGCAGTGCTAAGAGGGCGGTTAACACCGGGGAGCTGTTTTTT. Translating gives CSAKRAVNTGELFF.

The CDR3, as DNA: TGCGCCAGCAGGCCCGTAGCGGGTGGAAGCTCCTACGAGCAGTACTTC. Translated: CASRPVAGGSSYEQYF. The chain uses TRBV10-1 and TRBJ2-7; 7 bases align to TRBD2. The germline V gene has CDR1 WNHNN and CDR2 SYGVQD (reference sequence). There are 16 residues in the CDR3. The trim removed 6 bases at V and 0 bases at J, leaving 11 bases unmatched.

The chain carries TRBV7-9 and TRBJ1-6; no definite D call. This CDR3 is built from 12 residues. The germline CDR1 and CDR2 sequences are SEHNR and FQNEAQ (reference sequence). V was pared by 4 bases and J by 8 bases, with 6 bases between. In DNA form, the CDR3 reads TGTGCCAGCAGCTGGGAGGATTCACCCCTCCACTTT. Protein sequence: CASSWEDSPLHF.

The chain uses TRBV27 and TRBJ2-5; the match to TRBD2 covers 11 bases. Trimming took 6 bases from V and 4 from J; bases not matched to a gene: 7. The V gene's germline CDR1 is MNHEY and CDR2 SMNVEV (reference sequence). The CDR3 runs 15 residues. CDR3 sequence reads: CASRLAGGPGETQYF. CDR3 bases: TGTGCCAGCAGGCTAGCGGGAGGTCCGGGAGAGACCCAGTACTTC.

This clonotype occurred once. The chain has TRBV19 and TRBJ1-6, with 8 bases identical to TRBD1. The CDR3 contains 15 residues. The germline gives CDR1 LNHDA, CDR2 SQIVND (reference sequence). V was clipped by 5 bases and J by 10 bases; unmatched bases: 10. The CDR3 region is CASSPGQGRRSPLHF. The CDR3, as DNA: TGTGCCAGTAGTCCAGGACAGGGCCGTCGGTCACCCCTCCACTTT.